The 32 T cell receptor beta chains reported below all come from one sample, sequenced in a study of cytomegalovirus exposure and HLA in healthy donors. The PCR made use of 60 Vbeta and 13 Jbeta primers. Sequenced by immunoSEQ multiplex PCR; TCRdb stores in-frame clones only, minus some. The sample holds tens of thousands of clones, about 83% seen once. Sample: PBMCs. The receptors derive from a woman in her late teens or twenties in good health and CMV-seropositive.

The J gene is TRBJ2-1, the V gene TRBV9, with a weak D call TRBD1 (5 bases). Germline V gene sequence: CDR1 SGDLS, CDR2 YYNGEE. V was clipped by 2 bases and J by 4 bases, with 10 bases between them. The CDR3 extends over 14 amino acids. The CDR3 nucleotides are TGTGCCAGCAGCGTCAGGGAAGCGTACAATGAGCAGTTCTTC. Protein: CASSVREAYNEQFF.

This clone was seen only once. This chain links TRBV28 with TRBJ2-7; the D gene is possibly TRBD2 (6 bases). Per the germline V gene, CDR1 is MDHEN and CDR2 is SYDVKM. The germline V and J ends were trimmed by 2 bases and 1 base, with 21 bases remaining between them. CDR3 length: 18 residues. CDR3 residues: CASSLRINLGEVSYEQYF. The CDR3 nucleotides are TGTGCCAGCAGTTTACGGATAAATCTAGGGGAGGTTTCCTACGAGCAGTACTTC.

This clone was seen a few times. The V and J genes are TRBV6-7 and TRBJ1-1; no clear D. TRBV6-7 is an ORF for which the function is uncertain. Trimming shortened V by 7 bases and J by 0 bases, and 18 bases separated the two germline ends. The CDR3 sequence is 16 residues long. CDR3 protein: CASKTTRLNLNTEAFF. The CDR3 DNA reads TGTGCCAGCAAAACCACTCGATTAAACTTGAACACTGAAGCTTTCTTT.

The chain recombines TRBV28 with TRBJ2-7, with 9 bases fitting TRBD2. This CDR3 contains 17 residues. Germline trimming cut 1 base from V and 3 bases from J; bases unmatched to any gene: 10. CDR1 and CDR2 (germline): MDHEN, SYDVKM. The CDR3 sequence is CASSLLVGSGRSYEQYF. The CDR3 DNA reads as TGTGCCAGCAGTTTATTAGTCGGTAGCGGGAGAAGCTACGAGCAGTACTTC.

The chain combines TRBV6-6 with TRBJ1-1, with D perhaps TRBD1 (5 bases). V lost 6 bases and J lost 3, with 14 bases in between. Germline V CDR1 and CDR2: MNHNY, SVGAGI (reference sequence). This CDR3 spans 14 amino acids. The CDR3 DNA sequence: TGTGCCAGCAGCGTCGTTTTAGGGGACACTGAAGCTTTCTTT. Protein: CASSVVLGDTEAFF.

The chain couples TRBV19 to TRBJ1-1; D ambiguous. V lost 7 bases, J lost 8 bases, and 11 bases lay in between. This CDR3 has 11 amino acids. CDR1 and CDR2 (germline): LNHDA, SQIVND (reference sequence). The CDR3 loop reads CASILRGEAFF. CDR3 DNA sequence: TGTGCCAGTATTCTCAGAGGAGAAGCTTTCTTT.

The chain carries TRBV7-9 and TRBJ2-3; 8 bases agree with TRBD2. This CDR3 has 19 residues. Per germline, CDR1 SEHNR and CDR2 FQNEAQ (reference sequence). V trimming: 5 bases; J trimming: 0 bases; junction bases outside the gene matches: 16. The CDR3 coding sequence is TGTGCCAGCAGCCTCCCATCGGTAGCGGGATATACTAGCACAGATACGCAGTATTTT. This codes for CASSLPSVAGYTSTDTQYF.

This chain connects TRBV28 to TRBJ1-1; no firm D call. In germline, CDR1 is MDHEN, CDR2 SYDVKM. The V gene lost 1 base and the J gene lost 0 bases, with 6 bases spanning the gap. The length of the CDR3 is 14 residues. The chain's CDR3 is CASSLYSMNTEAFF. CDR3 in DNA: TGTGCCAGCAGTTTATACAGCATGAACACTGAAGCTTTCTTT.

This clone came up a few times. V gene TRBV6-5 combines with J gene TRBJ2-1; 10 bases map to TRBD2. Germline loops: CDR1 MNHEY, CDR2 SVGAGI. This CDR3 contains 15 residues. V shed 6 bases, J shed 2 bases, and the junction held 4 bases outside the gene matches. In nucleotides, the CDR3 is TGTGCCAGCAGCCACGGACTAGCGGCCTACAATGAGCAGTTCTTC. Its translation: CASSHGLAAYNEQFF.

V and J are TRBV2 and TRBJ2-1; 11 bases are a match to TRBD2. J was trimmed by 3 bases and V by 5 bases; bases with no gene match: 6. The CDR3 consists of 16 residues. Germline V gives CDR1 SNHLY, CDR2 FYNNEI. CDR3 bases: TGTGCCAGCAGTAGACTAGCGGGGCGACTCTACAATGAGCAGTTCTTC. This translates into CASSRLAGRLYNEQFF.

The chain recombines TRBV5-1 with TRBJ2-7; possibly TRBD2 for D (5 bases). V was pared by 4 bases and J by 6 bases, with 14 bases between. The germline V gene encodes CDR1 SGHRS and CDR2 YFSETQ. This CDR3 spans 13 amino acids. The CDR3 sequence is CASSRFMSGEQYF. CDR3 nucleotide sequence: TGCGCCAGCAGCAGGTTCATGAGCGGCGAGCAGTACTTC. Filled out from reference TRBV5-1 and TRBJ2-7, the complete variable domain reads KAGVTQTPRYLIKTRGQQVTLSCSPISGHRSVSWYQQTPGQGLQFLFEYFSETQRNKGNFPGRFSGRQFSNSRSEMNVSTLELGDSALYLCASSRFMSGEQYFGPGTRLTVT.

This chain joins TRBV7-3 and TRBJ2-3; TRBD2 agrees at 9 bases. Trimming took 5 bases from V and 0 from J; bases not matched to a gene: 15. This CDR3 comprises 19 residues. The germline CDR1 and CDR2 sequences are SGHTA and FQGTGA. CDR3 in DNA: TGTGCCAGCAGCCCAAACCCCCGGGAGCGGGGGGTGAGCACAGATACGCAGTATTTT. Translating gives CASSPNPRERGVSTDTQYF.

CDR3 amino acids: CASSFNSGRGYNEQFF. The CDR3 bases are TGTGCCAGCAGCTTCAACAGCGGGAGAGGCTACAATGAGCAGTTCTTC. The J gene is TRBJ2-1, the V gene TRBV7-6; 8 positions match TRBD2. The V gene's germline CDR1 is SGHVS and CDR2 FNYEAQ. The CDR3 totals 16 residues. V lost 3 bases to trimming and J lost 3 bases; unmatched junction nucleotides: 7.

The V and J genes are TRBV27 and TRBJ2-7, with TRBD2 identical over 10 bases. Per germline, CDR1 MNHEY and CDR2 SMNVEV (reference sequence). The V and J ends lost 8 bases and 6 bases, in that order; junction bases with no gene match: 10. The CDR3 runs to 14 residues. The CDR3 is CASAPGTSAPEQYF. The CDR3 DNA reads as TGTGCCAGCGCCCCCGGGACTAGCGCTCCCGAGCAGTACTTC.

CDR3 loop: CASSFGVVVTASTYEQYF. The CDR3 coding sequence is TGTGCCAGCAGCTTCGGTGTCGTAGTGACAGCTTCTACCTACGAGCAGTACTTC. The genes are TRBV7-3 and TRBJ2-7; tentative D call: TRBD1 (5 bases). Germline assignment: CDR1 SGHTA and CDR2 FQGTGA. Trimming removed 3 bases from V and 2 bases from J, with 23 bases in between. There are 18 residues in the CDR3.

The CDR3 bases are TGTGCCAGCAGCTCCGCGGGAGACGGGGTAAATGAGCAGTTCTTC. This encodes CASSSAGDGVNEQFF. This chain connects TRBV6-5 to TRBJ2-1; 7 bases fit TRBD2. Looked up from germline, CDR1 is MNHEY and CDR2 is SVGAGI. V gave up 6 bases and J gave up 7 bases; unmatched junction bases: 12. The CDR3 covers 15 residues.

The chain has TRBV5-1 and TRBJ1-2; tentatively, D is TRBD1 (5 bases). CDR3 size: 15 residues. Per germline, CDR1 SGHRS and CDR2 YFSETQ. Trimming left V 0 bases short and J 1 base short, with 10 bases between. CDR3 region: CASSLGGSHNYGYTF. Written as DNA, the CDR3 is TGCGCCAGCAGCTTGGGGGGCAGCCATAACTATGGCTACACCTTC.

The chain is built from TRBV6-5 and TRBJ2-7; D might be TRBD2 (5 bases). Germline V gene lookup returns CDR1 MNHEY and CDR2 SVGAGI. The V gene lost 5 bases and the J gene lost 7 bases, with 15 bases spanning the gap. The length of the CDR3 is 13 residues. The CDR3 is CASSRQKTGEQYF. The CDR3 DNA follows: TGTGCCAGCAGTCGCCAGAAAACGGGGGAGCAGTACTTC.

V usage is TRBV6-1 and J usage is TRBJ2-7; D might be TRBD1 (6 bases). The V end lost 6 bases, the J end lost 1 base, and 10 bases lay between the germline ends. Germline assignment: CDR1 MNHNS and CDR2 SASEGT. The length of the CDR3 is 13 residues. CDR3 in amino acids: CASSRQDSYEQYF. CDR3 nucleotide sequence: TGTGCCAGCAGCCGACAGGATTCCTACGAGCAGTACTTC.

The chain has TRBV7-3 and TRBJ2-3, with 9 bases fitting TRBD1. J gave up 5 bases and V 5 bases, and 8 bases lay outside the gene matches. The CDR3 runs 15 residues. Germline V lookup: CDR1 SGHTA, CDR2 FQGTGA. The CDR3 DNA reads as TGTGCCAGCAGCCCCGGGACAGGGATGGGAGATACGCAGTATTTT. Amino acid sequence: CASSPGTGMGDTQYF.

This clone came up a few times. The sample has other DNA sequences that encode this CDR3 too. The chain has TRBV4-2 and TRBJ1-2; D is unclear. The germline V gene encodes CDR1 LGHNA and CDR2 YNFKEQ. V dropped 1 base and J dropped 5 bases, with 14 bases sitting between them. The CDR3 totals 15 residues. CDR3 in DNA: TGTGCCAGCAGCCAAGTGCCCGCAGGATCGTATGGCTACACCTTC. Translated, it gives CASSQVPAGSYGYTF.

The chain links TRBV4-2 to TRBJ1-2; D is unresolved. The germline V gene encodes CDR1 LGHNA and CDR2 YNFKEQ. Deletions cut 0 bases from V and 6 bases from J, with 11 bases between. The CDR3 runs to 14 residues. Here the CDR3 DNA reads TGTGCCAGCAGCCAAGAGGAGTGGAGCGATGGCTACACCTTC. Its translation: CASSQEEWSDGYTF.

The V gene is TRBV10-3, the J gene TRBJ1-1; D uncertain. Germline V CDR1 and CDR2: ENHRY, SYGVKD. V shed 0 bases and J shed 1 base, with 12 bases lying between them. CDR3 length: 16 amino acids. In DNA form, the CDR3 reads TGTGCCATCAGTGAGTCGATGACCCTAGGGAACACTGAAGCTTTCTTT. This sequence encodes CAISESMTLGNTEAFF.

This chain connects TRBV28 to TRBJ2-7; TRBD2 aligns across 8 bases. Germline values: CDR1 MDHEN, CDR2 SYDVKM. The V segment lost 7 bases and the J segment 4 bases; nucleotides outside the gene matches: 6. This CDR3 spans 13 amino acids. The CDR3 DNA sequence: TGTGCCAGCATAACTAGCGGAAAGTACGAGCAGTACTTC. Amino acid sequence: CASITSGKYEQYF.

DNA of the CDR3: TGTGCCAGCACCCGCGGGGGGGCAGCAGATACGCAGTATTTT. Translated: CASTRGGAADTQYF. The chain couples TRBV2 to TRBJ2-3; 9 bases map to TRBD2. CDR1 and CDR2 from the germline V gene are SNHLY and FYNNEI. The CDR3 spans 14 residues. Losses at the gene ends were 7 bases for V and 4 bases for J; bases not matched to a gene: 6.

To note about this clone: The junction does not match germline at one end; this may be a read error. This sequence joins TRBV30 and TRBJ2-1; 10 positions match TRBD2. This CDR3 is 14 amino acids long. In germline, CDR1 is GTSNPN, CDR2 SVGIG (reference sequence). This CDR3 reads CARSSSGRSGEQFF. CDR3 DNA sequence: TGTGCCAGGAGCAGTAGCGGGAGGAGCGGGGAGCAGTTCTTC.

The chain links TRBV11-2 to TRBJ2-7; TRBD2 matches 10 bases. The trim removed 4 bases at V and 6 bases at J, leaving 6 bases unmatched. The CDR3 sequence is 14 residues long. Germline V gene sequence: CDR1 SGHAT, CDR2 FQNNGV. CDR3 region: CASSSSSGRSEQYF. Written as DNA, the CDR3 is TGTGCCAGCAGCTCTTCTAGCGGGAGAAGCGAGCAGTACTTC.

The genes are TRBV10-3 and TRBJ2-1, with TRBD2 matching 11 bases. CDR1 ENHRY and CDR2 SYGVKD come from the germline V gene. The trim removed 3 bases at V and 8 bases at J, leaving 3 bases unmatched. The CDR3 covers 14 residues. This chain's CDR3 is CAISEGLAGHEQFF. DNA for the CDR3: TGTGCCATCAGTGAAGGACTAGCGGGCCATGAGCAGTTCTTC.

DNA for the CDR3: TGTGCCAGCAGTCTCCTAGCGGGAGGGAGGGGCACCGGGGAGCTGTTTTTT. Residues: CASSLLAGGRGTGELFF. The chain couples TRBV27 to TRBJ2-2; 12 bases line up with TRBD2. With 5 bases clipped from V and 4 bases from J, the junction kept 8 bases outside the gene matches. From germline, CDR1 is MNHEY and CDR2 SMNVEV (reference sequence). This CDR3 region has 17 residues.

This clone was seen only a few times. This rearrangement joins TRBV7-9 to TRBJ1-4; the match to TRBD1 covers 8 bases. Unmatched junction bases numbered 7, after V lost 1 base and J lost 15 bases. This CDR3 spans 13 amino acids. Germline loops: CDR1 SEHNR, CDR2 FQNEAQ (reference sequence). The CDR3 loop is CASSLGGDRRMFF. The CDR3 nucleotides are TGTGCCAGCAGCTTAGGTGGGGACAGGCGGATGTTTTTT. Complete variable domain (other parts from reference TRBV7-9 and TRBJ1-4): DTGVSQNPRHKITKRGQNVTFRCDPISEHNRLYWYRQTLGQGPEFLTYFQNEAQLEKSRLLSDRFSAERPKGSFSTLEIQRTEQGDSAMYLCASSLGGDRRMFFGSGTQLSVL.

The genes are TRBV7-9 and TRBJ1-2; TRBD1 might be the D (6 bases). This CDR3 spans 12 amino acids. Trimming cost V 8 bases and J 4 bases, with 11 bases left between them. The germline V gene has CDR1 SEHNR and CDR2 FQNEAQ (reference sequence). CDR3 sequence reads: CASEDSPYGYTF. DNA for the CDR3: TGTGCCAGCGAGGACAGCCCCTATGGCTACACCTTC. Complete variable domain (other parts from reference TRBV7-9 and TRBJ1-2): DTGVSQNPRHKITKRGQNVTFRCDPISEHNRLYWYRQTLGQGPEFLTYFQNEAQLEKSRLLSDRFSAERPKGSFSTLEIQRTEQGDSAMYLCASEDSPYGYTFGSGTRLTVV.

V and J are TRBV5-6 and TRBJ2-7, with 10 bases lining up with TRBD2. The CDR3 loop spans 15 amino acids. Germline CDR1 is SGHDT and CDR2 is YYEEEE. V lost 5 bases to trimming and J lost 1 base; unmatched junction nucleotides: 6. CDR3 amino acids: CASSFGLAVSYEQYF. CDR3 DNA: TGTGCCAGCAGTTTTGGACTAGCGGTTTCCTACGAGCAGTACTTC.